The 31 T cell receptor beta chains reported below all come from one sample, sequenced in a study of beta chain features in type 1 diabetes (dated by TCRdb to 2016 to 2019). Study-wide findings and limitations: Type 1 diabetes patients showed a moderate but significant shortening of TCRB CDR3 length in all four CD4+ subsets.

Libraries were made using the immunoSEQ multiplex PCR assay. The High Capacity cDNA Reverse Transcription Kit was used to reverse transcribe all of the isolated RNA, meaning that expressed TCRB transcripts were what got sequenced. Drawn from immuneACCESS, this table holds only the in-frame rearrangements with V and J called that TCRdb kept. Clones are partly lost; checked studies trace under half to an unresolved V gene and leave the rest unexplained. Counted in this sample were around 650,000 clones; roughly 12% of them appeared once. The top ten constitute around 0.12% of the sample. Their antigens remain unidentified. What was sequenced was naive CD4+ T cells from blood. The sample's cell subset or site label, in plain terms: true naive CD4+ T cells. Every receptor here comes from a man younger than 40 with type 1 diabetes.

This rearrangement joins TRBV7-2 to TRBJ2-3, with TRBD2 identical over 8 bases. Trimming took 0 bases from V and 4 from J; bases not matched to a gene: 6. The CDR3 runs 16 residues. The V gene's germline CDR1 is SGHTA and CDR2 FQGNSA. The DNA for the CDR3 is TGTGCCAGCAGCTTAGCGAGGGGAGCGGGGGCAGATACGCAGTATTTT. This gives the protein CASSLARGAGADTQYF.

The rearrangement links TRBV20-1 to TRBJ2-5; D uncertain. Trimming shortened V by 4 bases and J by 4 bases, and 4 bases separated the two germline ends. Germline V gives CDR1 DFQATT, CDR2 SNEGSKA (reference sequence). The CDR3 is 10 residues long. The CDR3 coding sequence is TGCAGTGCTACTATAGAGACCCAGTACTTC. It encodes CSATIETQYF.

There are a few counts of this clone. The rearrangement joins TRBV7-6 to TRBJ1-1; D unresolved. This CDR3 is built from 14 residues. The V and J ends lost 4 bases and 3 bases respectively, with 12 bases between them. Germline CDR1 and CDR2: SGHVS and FNYEAQ. CDR3 DNA sequence: TGTGCCAGCAGCTCAGCGCACCGGGACACTGAAGCTTTCTTT. It encodes CASSSAHRDTEAFF.

This clone has a handful of counts. This chain uses TRBV19 with TRBJ2-7, with D possibly matching TRBD1 (6 bases). CDR3 length: 14 residues. Germline CDR1 and CDR2: LNHDA and SQIVND (reference sequence). V lost 3 bases and J 5 bases, leaving 14 bases between the germline ends. Written as DNA, the CDR3 is TGTGCCAGTAGTATCCCAGGGGAGATCCACGAGCAGTACTTC. Its protein is CASSIPGEIHEQYF. The full variable domain, rest sourced from reference TRBV19 and TRBJ2-7, is DGGITQSPKYLFRKEGQNVTLSCEQNLNHDAMYWYRQDPGQGLRLIYYSQIVNDFQKGDIAEGYSVSREKKESFPLTVTSAQKNPTAFYLCASSIPGEIHEQYFGPGTRLTVT.

This clone was picked up a small number of times. V gene TRBV6-5 combines with J gene TRBJ1-4; tentative D call: TRBD1 (6 bases). With 6 bases removed from V and 0 bases from J, the gap between germline ends came to 11 bases. This CDR3 is built from 15 residues. Germline V CDR1 and CDR2: MNHEY, SVGAGI. As DNA, the CDR3 is TGTGCCAGCAGACGACAGGTGGCAACTAATGAAAAACTGTTTTTT. Amino acids: CASRRQVATNEKLFF.

The rearrangement uses TRBV9 and TRBJ2-3; weak D call: TRBD1 (6 bases). Germline CDR1 is SGDLS and CDR2 is YYNGEE. The CDR3 spans 14 residues. V was trimmed by 6 bases and J by 2 bases, leaving 13 bases between them. This CDR3 is CASTPGTNTDTQYF. The CDR3 nucleotides are TGTGCCAGCACCCCCGGGACAAACACAGATACGCAGTATTTT. Together with reference TRBV9 and TRBJ2-3, the CDR3 gives the full variable domain: DSGVTQTPKHLITATGQRVTLRCSPRSGDLSVYWYQQSLDQGLQFLIQYYNGEERAKGNILERFSAQQFPDLHSELNLSSLELGDSALYFCASTPGTNTDTQYFGPGTRLTVL.

Many counts were recorded for this clone. The same CDR3 also results from other DNA sequences found in this sample. This sequence joins TRBV13 and TRBJ1-6; 10 nucleotides line up with TRBD1. The germline CDR1 and CDR2 sequences are PRHDT and FYEKMQ (reference sequence). The CDR3 is 16 amino acids. V lost 1 base to trimming and J lost 9 bases; unmatched junction nucleotides: 6. DNA of the CDR3: TGTGCCAGCAGCTTAGTGGGACAGGGGAAGGGTTCACCCCTCCACTTT. This translates into CASSLVGQGKGSPLHF.

This clone was detected only a few times. The chain carries TRBV4-3 and TRBJ1-2; D possibly corresponds to TRBD1 (6 bases). The V end was cut by 2 bases, the J end by 3 bases, with 16 bases between. From germline, CDR1 is LGHNA and CDR2 YSLEER. The CDR3 consists of 16 residues. The DNA of the CDR3 is TGCGCCAGCAGCCAATCCACAGCGGGGGGCGACTATGGCTACACCTTC. It codes for CASSQSTAGGDYGYTF.

This clone was seen only a few times. V is TRBV25-1 and J is TRBJ1-1; TRBD1 might be the D (6 bases). Trimming shortened V by 4 bases and J by 5 bases, and 11 bases separated the two germline ends. The CDR3 covers 13 residues. In germline, CDR1 is MGHDK, CDR2 SYGVNS. The chain's CDR3 is CASSARGPTEAFF. DNA of the CDR3: TGTGCCAGCAGTGCCAGGGGCCCTACTGAAGCTTTCTTT.

In its sample, this clone was seen a few times. The chain uses TRBV13 and TRBJ1-6; perhaps TRBD1 as D (6 bases). Germline assignment: CDR1 PRHDT and CDR2 FYEKMQ (reference sequence). This CDR3 has 14 residues. V was trimmed by 5 bases and J by 8 bases, leaving 13 bases between them. The CDR3 loop reads CASSPRDKDSPLHF. The CDR3 DNA sequence: TGTGCCAGCAGCCCCCGGGACAAGGATTCACCCCTCCACTTT. Full variable domain (rest looked up from reference TRBV13 and TRBJ1-6): AAGVIQSPRHLIKEKRETATLKCYPIPRHDTVYWYQQGPGQDPQFLISFYEKMQSDKGSIPDRFSAQQFSDYHSELNMSSLELGDSALYFCASSPRDKDSPLHFGNGTRLTVT.

This clone was found a few times. The chain employs TRBV6-5 and TRBJ1-2; D gene uncertain. Germline V CDR1 and CDR2: MNHEY, SVGAGI. CDR3 length: 15 residues. V gave up 2 bases and J gave up 4 bases, with 14 bases separating them. The CDR3 DNA follows: TGTGCCAGCAGTTACATAAGGGAAATAGGCTATGGCTACACCTTC. This gives the protein CASSYIREIGYGYTF.

This clone was counted a few times. Here the CDR3 reads CASSHSSSKSGEQYF. In DNA, the CDR3 is TGTGCCAGCAGCCACTCTAGCTCTAAATCCGGCGAGCAGTACTTC. This sequence joins TRBV4-2 and TRBJ2-7, with TRBD2 as a possible D gene (5 bases). V lost 3 bases, J lost 6 bases, and 18 bases lay in between. CDR1 and CDR2 (germline): LGHNA, YNFKEQ. The CDR3 is 15 residues long.

The chain uses TRBV5-1 and TRBJ1-1, with 8 bases that match TRBD1. Germline trimming cut 5 bases from V and 0 bases from J; bases unmatched to any gene: 3. This CDR3 spans 14 amino acids. Germline V gene data show CDR1 as SGHRS and CDR2 as YFSETQ. The chain's CDR3 is CASSGQGMNTEAFF. CDR3 DNA sequence: TGCGCCAGCAGTGGACAGGGAATGAACACTGAAGCTTTCTTT.

The genes are TRBV7-2 and TRBJ1-6; 7 bases fit TRBD1. Trimming removed 4 bases from V and 8 bases from J; junction bases left unmatched: 11. Germline V gives CDR1 SGHTA, CDR2 FQGNSA. This CDR3 has 16 residues. As DNA, the CDR3 is TGTGCCAGCAGCTCCCGGACAGGCCGTCGGGATTCACCCCTCCACTTT. Amino acids: CASSSRTGRRDSPLHF.

The rearrangement links TRBV13 to TRBJ1-1; D is uncertain. Trimming shortened V by 6 bases and J by 10 bases, and 9 bases separated the two germline ends. The CDR3 is made up of 10 amino acids. Germline V gene data show CDR1 as PRHDT and CDR2 as FYEKMQ (reference sequence). CDR3 DNA sequence: TGTGCCAGCAGACCCCCCCTAGCTTTCTTT. The encoded protein is CASRPPLAFF.

This clone was counted a few times. The chain uses TRBV4-2 and TRBJ2-1; D not certain. This CDR3 is built from 14 residues. The germline V and J ends were trimmed by 4 bases and 8 bases, with 15 bases remaining between them. Looked up from germline, CDR1 is LGHNA and CDR2 is YNFKEQ. The CDR3 coding sequence is TGTGCCAGCAGCCTCAGACCCCCGGGCGATGAGCAGTTCTTC. Its translation: CASSLRPPGDEQFF.

In the case of this clone: Germline and junction disagree at one end, which may indicate a read error. V is TRBV7-7 and J is TRBJ2-5; D perhaps matches TRBD2 (6 bases). Germline CDR1 reads SSHAT; CDR2 reads FNYEAQ (reference sequence). This CDR3 is built from 15 residues. The CDR3 DNA reads as TGTGCTAGCAGCCTCGGACTGGGGGGACAAGAGACCCAGTACTTC. Translating gives CASSLGLGGQETQYF.

This clone was seen a few times. The chain carries TRBV11-3 and TRBJ2-7, with D tentatively TRBD2 (5 bases). V was shortened by 5 bases and J by 3 bases, with 14 bases between the two germline ends. Germline CDR1 is SGHNT and CDR2 is YENEEA. The CDR3 runs to 14 residues. This chain's CDR3 is CASSLGRASYEQYF. CDR3 coding DNA: TGTGCCAGCAGCCTAGGGAGAGCGAGCTACGAGCAGTACTTC.

V and J are TRBV27 and TRBJ2-7; D is perhaps TRBD1 or TRBD2 (5 bases each). V lost 6 bases and J lost 0, with 15 bases in between. The CDR3 has 15 residues. Germline V gene sequence: CDR1 MNHEY, CDR2 SMNVEV (reference sequence). This CDR3 reads CASSLQVGSSYEQYF. Written as DNA, the CDR3 is TGTGCCAGCAGCCTACAGGTGGGGAGCTCCTACGAGCAGTACTTC.

This clone occurred a few times. The chain employs TRBV7-2 and TRBJ2-3; 11 nucleotides match TRBD2. This CDR3 contains 16 residues. Looked up from germline, CDR1 is SGHTA and CDR2 is FQGNSA. Losses at the gene ends were 1 base for V and 5 bases for J; bases not matched to a gene: 5. The CDR3 loop is CASSLGSSGGIDTQYF. CDR3 sequence (DNA): TGTGCCAGCAGCTTAGGCTCTAGCGGGGGGATAGATACGCAGTATTTT.

The rearrangement uses TRBV27 and TRBJ1-6; D not resolved. The ends were cut back, 2 bases at V and 6 bases at J, with 11 bases in the middle. CDR1 and CDR2 (germline): MNHEY, SMNVEV (reference sequence). The CDR3 runs to 15 residues. The CDR3 protein is CASSLLGFGNSPLHF. In nucleotides, the CDR3 is TGTGCCAGCAGTTTACTAGGGTTCGGTAATTCACCCCTCCACTTT.

This clone occurred a few times. The chain carries TRBV19 and TRBJ1-5; D unclear. Trimming pared 3 bases from V and 2 bases from J, leaving 8 bases between. The germline CDR1 and CDR2 sequences are LNHDA and SQIVND (reference sequence). There are 14 residues in the CDR3. Written as DNA, the CDR3 is TGTGCCAGTAGTATGGTCAGCGGCAATCAGCCCCAGCATTTT. Translation gives CASSMVSGNQPQHF.

This chain joins TRBV7-2 and TRBJ2-2; 12 bases map to TRBD2. Germline V lookup: CDR1 SGHTA, CDR2 FQGNSA. This CDR3 has 18 residues. The V gene end was trimmed by 5 bases and the J gene end by 7 bases; junction bases not matched to a gene: 14. CDR3 amino acids: CASSPRTGLAGTGGELFF. The DNA of the CDR3 is TGTGCCAGCAGCCCCCGAACCGGACTAGCGGGGACTGGCGGGGAGCTGTTTTTT.

The V gene is TRBV18, the J gene TRBJ1-1, with D hard to call. Germline V gene sequence: CDR1 KGHSH, CDR2 LQKENI. V was pared by 3 bases and J by 3 bases, with 8 bases between. This CDR3 spans 13 amino acids. The CDR3 here is CASSPTGYTEAFF. In DNA form, the CDR3 reads TGTGCCAGCTCACCGACGGGGTACACTGAAGCTTTCTTT.

This clone has only a few counts. The rearrangement uses TRBV7-8 and TRBJ2-7; no definite D call. Germline CDR1 SGHVS, CDR2 FQNEAQ. V lost 2 bases and J 4 bases, leaving 15 bases between the germline ends. The CDR3 has 15 residues. The CDR3 DNA reads as TGTGCCAGCAGCTTAAGCATCACCTCCCCTTACGAGCAGTACTTC. Its protein is CASSLSITSPYEQYF.

A single count supports this clone. V and J are TRBV19 and TRBJ1-2, with D possibly matching TRBD1 (6 bases). Germline V gene data show CDR1 as LNHDA and CDR2 as SQIVND (reference sequence). The CDR3 is made up of 15 amino acids. V dropped 0 bases and J dropped 6 bases, with 14 bases sitting between them. The CDR3 loop is CASSIDSGQTNGYTF. The CDR3, as DNA: TGTGCCAGTAGTATAGATAGCGGACAGACCAATGGCTACACCTTC.

With regard to this clone: The same CDR3 arises from other DNA sequences in this sample as well. The chain links TRBV5-1 to TRBJ2-5; D call uncertain. The CDR3 consists of 12 residues. Deletions cut 0 bases from V and 4 bases from J, with 4 bases between. Germline values: CDR1 SGHRS, CDR2 YFSETQ. As DNA, the CDR3 is TGCGCCAGCAGCTTGGAGGGAGAGACCCAGTACTTC. Its translation: CASSLEGETQYF.

This clone showed up just a few times. The chain combines TRBV19 with TRBJ1-6; no reliable D call. Trimming removed 0 bases at V and 0 bases at J, with 12 bases between. The CDR3 is 18 residues long. Germline lookup yields CDR1 LNHDA and CDR2 SQIVND (reference sequence). As DNA, the CDR3 is TGTGCCAGTAGTATAGATCTATTAAGGAGCTCCTATAATTCACCCCTCCACTTT. Protein: CASSIDLLRSSYNSPLHF. Full variable domain (remainder filled in from reference TRBV19 and TRBJ1-6): DGGITQSPKYLFRKEGQNVTLSCEQNLNHDAMYWYRQDPGQGLRLIYYSQIVNDFQKGDIAEGYSVSREKKESFPLTVTSAQKNPTAFYLCASSIDLLRSSYNSPLHFGNGTRLTVT.

This chain joins TRBV7-6 and TRBJ1-3; no reliable D call. The CDR3 extends over 12 amino acids. In germline, CDR1 is SGHVS, CDR2 FNYEAQ. V lost 3 bases to trimming and J lost 4 bases, with 4 bases between them. The CDR3, as DNA: TGTGCCAGCAGCTTCTCCGGAAACACCATATATTTT. Translated, it gives CASSFSGNTIYF.

This chain uses TRBV7-2 with TRBJ1-2; D is unresolved. The CDR3 length is 14 residues. V lost 0 bases and J lost 4, with 9 bases in between. CDR1 is SGHTA, CDR2 FQGNSA, per germline. The chain's CDR3 is CASSLADTSYGYTF. The CDR3, as DNA: TGTGCCAGCAGCTTAGCTGACACCTCCTATGGCTACACCTTC.

V gene TRBV6-6 combines with J gene TRBJ1-3; a weak D match, TRBD1 (6 bases). V was cut by 10 bases and J by 0 bases, with 16 bases left in between. CDR3 length equals 15 residues. CDR1 is MNHNY, CDR2 SVGAGI, per germline (reference sequence). The CDR3 DNA follows: TGTGCCACCACGCGGGACACGAGCTCTGGAAACACCATATATTTT. Translated, it gives CATTRDTSSGNTIYF.